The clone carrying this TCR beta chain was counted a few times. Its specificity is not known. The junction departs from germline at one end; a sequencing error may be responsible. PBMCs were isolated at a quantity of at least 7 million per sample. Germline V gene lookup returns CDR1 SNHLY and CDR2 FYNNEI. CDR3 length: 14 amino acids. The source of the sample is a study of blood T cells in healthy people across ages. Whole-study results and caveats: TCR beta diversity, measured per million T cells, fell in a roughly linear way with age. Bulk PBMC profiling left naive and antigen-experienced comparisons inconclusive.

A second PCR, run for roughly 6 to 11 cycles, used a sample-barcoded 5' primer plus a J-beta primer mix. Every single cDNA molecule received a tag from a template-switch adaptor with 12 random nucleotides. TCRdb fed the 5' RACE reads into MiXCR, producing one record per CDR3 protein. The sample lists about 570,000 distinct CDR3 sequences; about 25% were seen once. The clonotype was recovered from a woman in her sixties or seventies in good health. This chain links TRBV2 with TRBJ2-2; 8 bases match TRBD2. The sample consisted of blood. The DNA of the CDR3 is TGCGCCAGCACCAGCGGGGGCGACACCGGGGAGCTGTTTTTT. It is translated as CASTSGGDTGELFF.